This TCR beta chain was sequenced in a study of response to subunit inactivated influenza vaccine. General study results and limits: That few new T cells are recruited by each seasonal influenza vaccination was the authors' suggestion.

A remark on this clonotype: Antigen: not known.

The J segment lost 10 bases and the V segment lost 4 bases, leaving 7 bases of the junction unmatched. Germline assignment: CDR1 SGHRS and CDR2 YFSETQ. This CDR3 is built from 13 residues. TCRdb independently ran MiXCR on the RT-PCR reads; one entry per CDR3 protein. The sample comprises hundreds of thousands of distinct CDR3 sequences, 15% to 19% of which are singletons, and approximately 10% rests with the top ten. Here the sequenced sample was PBMCs from blood, taken 11 to 12 days after vaccination. The source of this sequence is a man aged 50-60 years who received an inactivated influenza vaccine. This rearrangement joins TRBV5-1 to TRBJ2-1; 8 bases line up with TRBD1. The chain's CDR3 is CASSPGQDLEQFF. As DNA, the CDR3 is TGCGCCAGCAGCCCGGGACAGGACTTAGAGCAGTTCTTC.